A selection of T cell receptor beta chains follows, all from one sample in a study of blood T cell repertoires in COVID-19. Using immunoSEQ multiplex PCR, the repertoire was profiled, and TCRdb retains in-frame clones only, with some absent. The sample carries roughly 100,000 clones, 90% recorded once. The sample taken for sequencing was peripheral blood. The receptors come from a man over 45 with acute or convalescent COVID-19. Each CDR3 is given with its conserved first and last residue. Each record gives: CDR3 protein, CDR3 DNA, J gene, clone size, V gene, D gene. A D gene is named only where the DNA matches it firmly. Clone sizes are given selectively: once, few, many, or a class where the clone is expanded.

CASSQEALMQETQYF TGTGCCAGCAGCCAAGAAGCCCTAATGCAAGAGACCCAGTACTTC TRBJ2-5 - TRBV14 -
CASNPTDRVNQYEQYF TGTGCCAGCAACCCTACAGACAGGGTGAATCAATACGAGCAGTACTTC TRBJ2-7 - TRBV5-5 TRBD1
CASSIGGNNQPQHF TGTGCCAGTAGTATTGGGGGGAACAATCAGCCCCAGCATTTT TRBJ1-5 few TRBV19 -
CASRDRAGYGYTF TGTGCCAGCCGGGACAGGGCGGGCTATGGCTACACCTTC TRBJ1-2 - TRBV2 TRBD1
CATSDSKALTGDSNQPQHF TGTGCCACCAGTGATTCCAAGGCCCTAACAGGGGATAGCAATCAGCCCCAGCATTTT TRBJ1-5 - TRBV24-1 TRBD1
CASSREVAGGRIEQFF TGTGCCAGTAGTCGCGAGGTAGCGGGAGGACGCATTGAGCAGTTCTTC TRBJ2-1 - TRBV19 TRBD2
CASSYSRAPSYEQYF TGTGCCAGCAGTTACTCGAGGGCACCATCCTACGAGCAGTACTTC TRBJ2-7 - TRBV6-2/TRBV6-3 -
CASSLAAGGNEQYF TGCGCCAGCAGCTTGGCAGCGGGAGGGAACGAGCAGTACTTC TRBJ2-7 - TRBV5-1 TRBD2
CASSPGGPYNEQFF TGTGCCAGTAGTCCAGGGGGACCCTACAATGAGCAGTTCTTC TRBJ2-1 - TRBV19 TRBD1
CASSLRGADEKLFF TGTGCCAGCAGCTTAAGGGGCGCCGATGAAAAACTGTTTTTT TRBJ1-4 - TRBV7-6 -
CASSLVGAGAYGYTF TGTGCCAGCAGCTTAGTGGGGGCAGGGGCCTATGGCTACACCTTC TRBJ1-2 - TRBV7-2 -
CASNRDSNQPQHF TGTGCCAGCAACAGGGATAGCAATCAGCCCCAGCATTTT TRBJ1-5 - TRBV2 -
CASIRKRDYPNTGELFF TGTGCCAGTATTAGGAAACGGGACTACCCGAACACCGGGGAGCTGTTTTTT TRBJ2-2 - TRBV19 TRBD2
CATSRDKGQGLGYGYTF TGTGCCACCAGCAGAGATAAAGGTCAGGGGCTTGGCTATGGCTACACCTTC TRBJ1-2 - TRBV15 -
CASSLDWTSSEQFF TGTGCCAGCAGCTTAGATTGGACTAGCAGTGAGCAGTTCTTC TRBJ2-1 - TRBV7-9 TRBD2
CASSSLAGEYNEQFF TGTGCCAGCAGCTCCTTAGCGGGAGAGTACAATGAGCAGTTCTTC TRBJ2-1 - TRBV7-6 TRBD2
CASSLGQGSYGYTF TGCGCCAGCAGCTTGGGACAGGGTTCCTATGGCTACACCTTC TRBJ1-2 - TRBV5-1 TRBD1
CASSYSLAGAYEQYF TGTGCCAGCAGTTACTCGCTAGCGGGAGCCTACGAGCAGTACTTC TRBJ2-7 - TRBV6-5 TRBD2
CASSPPSGRAEETQYF TGTGCCAGCAGCCCTCCTAGCGGGAGGGCCGAAGAGACCCAGTACTTC TRBJ2-5 - TRBV3-1/TRBV3-2 TRBD2
CSVTPGQGTYEQYF TGCAGCGTTACCCCGGGACAGGGTACCTACGAGCAGTACTTC TRBJ2-7 - TRBV29-1 TRBD1
CASSSTPGTKNTGELFF TGTGCCAGCAGCTCTACCCCCGGGACTAAGAACACCGGGGAGCTGTTTTTT TRBJ2-2 - TRBV11-2 TRBD2
CASSSERDFTGELFF TGTGCCAGCAGTTCGGAGCGGGACTTCACCGGGGAGCTGTTTTTT TRBJ2-2 - TRBV6-5 TRBD2
CASSLDGQPNSPLHF TGCGCCAGCAGCTTGGACGGACAGCCTAACTCACCCCTCCACTTT TRBJ1-6 - TRBV5-1 -
CASIPGRFSTDTQYF TGTGCCAGCATCCCCGGGAGATTTTCCACAGATACGCAGTATTTT TRBJ2-3 - TRBV5-8 -
CASSSGYFTGKATNEKLFF TGTGCCAGCAGCTCCGGCTATTTTACAGGGAAGGCAACTAATGAAAAACTGTTTTTT TRBJ1-4 - TRBV28 -
CASSPTTGEQFF TGTGCCAGCAGCCCGACCACGGGTGAGCAGTTCTTC TRBJ2-1 - TRBV5-5 -
CASSRTSGSYEQYF TGTGCCAGCAGCCGGACTAGCGGGAGCTACGAGCAGTACTTC TRBJ2-7 - TRBV7-9 TRBD2
CSASLAGVEQYF TGCAGTGCTAGTCTAGCGGGAGTCGAGCAGTACTTC TRBJ2-7 - TRBV20-1 TRBD2
CASSLSGEETQYF TGTGCCAGCAGCTTGTCCGGGGAAGAGACCCAGTACTTC TRBJ2-5 - TRBV5-4 -
CSVGGQPQETQYF TGCAGCGTTGGGGGACAGCCGCAAGAGACCCAGTACTTC TRBJ2-5 - TRBV29-1 TRBD1
CASSPGPDRDDGYTF TGTGCCAGCAGCCCAGGCCCCGACAGGGATGATGGCTACACCTTC TRBJ1-2 - TRBV5-4 TRBD1